These 20 T cell receptor beta chains were sequenced from one sample in a study of OX40 agonist ivuxolimab in advanced cancers. Clones were sequenced by immunoSEQ multiplex PCR, and TCRdb holds only the in-frame ones, with some missing. The sample yields roughly 42,000 clones, 85% to 95% seen once. This sample comprised CD4+ or CD8+ T cells sorted from blood, obtained in a trial of the OX40 agonist ivuxolimab. The receptors stem from an adult with an advanced solid tumor such as melanoma, head and neck, liver or kidney cancer.

The chain couples TRBV2 to TRBJ1-5; tentative D call: TRBD1 (5 bases). The CDR3 spans 14 residues. In germline, CDR1 is SNHLY, CDR2 FYNNEI. V was cut by 6 bases and J by 1 base, with 10 bases left in between. In nucleotides, the CDR3 is TGTGCCAGCAGCGGGGCCGTCAGCAATCAGCCCCAGCATTTT. Translation: CASSGAVSNQPQHF. Filled out from reference TRBV2 and TRBJ1-5, the complete variable domain reads EPEVTQTPSHQVTQMGQEVILRCVPISNHLYFYWYRQILGQKVEFLVSFYNNEISEKSEIFDDQFSVERPDGSNFTLKIRSTKLEDSAMYFCASSGAVSNQPQHFGDGTRLSIL.

The chain recombines TRBV27 with TRBJ1-4; TRBD1 is a possible D gene (5 bases). The CDR3 spans 19 residues. From germline, CDR1 is MNHEY and CDR2 SMNVEV (reference sequence). The V and J ends lost 0 bases and 0 bases respectively, with 17 bases between them. In nucleotides, the CDR3 is TGTGCCAGCAGTTTATCTCCGGTAGACGAGGGGACAACTAATGAAAAACTGTTTTTT. Encoded protein: CASSLSPVDEGTTNEKLFF.

The chain couples TRBV19 to TRBJ1-5; 9 bases align to TRBD1. Germline CDR1 is LNHDA and CDR2 is SQIVND (reference sequence). The CDR3 has 16 residues. V gave up 1 base and J gave up 3 bases; unmatched junction bases: 4. In nucleotides, the CDR3 is TGTGCCAGTAGTATAGGGGACAGGGTAGTCAATCAGCCCCAGCATTTT. Protein sequence: CASSIGDRVVNQPQHF.

V usage is TRBV18 and J usage is TRBJ2-3; the D gene could be TRBD1 or TRBD2 (6 bases each). CDR1 KGHSH and CDR2 LQKENI come from the germline V gene. Trimming removed 0 bases from V and 5 bases from J, with 21 bases in between. The CDR3 runs to 18 residues. This CDR3 reads CASSPPGGGLRLGDTQYF. The CDR3 region has the DNA TGTGCCAGCTCACCACCGGGGGGCGGGCTCCGGCTTGGAGATACGCAGTATTTT. Variable domain in full (rest from reference TRBV18 and TRBJ2-3): NAGVMQNPRHLVRRRGQEARLRCSPMKGHSHVYWYRQLPEEGLKFMVYLQKENIIDESGMPKERFSAEFPKEGPSILRIQQVVRGDSAAYFCASSPPGGGLRLGDTQYFGPGTRLTVL.

The genes are TRBV10-2 and TRBJ2-5; maybe TRBD2 (5 bases). Trimming removed 2 bases at V and 7 bases at J, with 11 bases between. Per the germline V gene, CDR1 is WSHSY and CDR2 is SAAADI. The CDR3 sequence is 13 residues long. The chain's CDR3 is CASSEAHRGTQYF. The DNA for the CDR3 is TGCGCCAGCAGTGAGGCCCACCGGGGGACCCAGTACTTC.

The V call is TRBV19, the J call TRBJ2-2; D not certain. Deletions cut 5 bases from V and 5 bases from J, with 3 bases between. Germline CDR1 reads LNHDA; CDR2 reads SQIVND (reference sequence). This CDR3 comprises 11 residues. The CDR3 reads CASSETGELFF. The CDR3 DNA is TGTGCCAGTAGTGAGACCGGGGAGCTGTTTTTT.

This chain links TRBV28 with TRBJ2-7; tentatively, D is TRBD2 (5 bases). The CDR3 contains 17 residues. Germline V gives CDR1 MDHEN, CDR2 SYDVKM. V shed 5 bases and J shed 5 bases, with 25 bases lying between them. The CDR3 nucleotides are TGTGCCAGCAGTACATCGCCGATTGGTCTAGCCTTCGACGAGCAGTACTTC. Translated, it gives CASSTSPIGLAFDEQYF.

This chain connects TRBV6-1 to TRBJ2-1; 7 nucleotides agree with TRBD2. The CDR3 is 14 amino acids. CDR1 and CDR2 from the germline V gene are MNHNS and SASEGT. V dropped 8 bases and J dropped 4; count of bases not matched to a gene: 8. This chain's CDR3 is CASLFAGEYNEQFF. CDR3 in DNA: TGTGCCAGCCTGTTTGCGGGGGAATACAATGAGCAGTTCTTC.

This chain joins TRBV7-9 and TRBJ2-1; weak D call: TRBD1 (6 bases). The CDR3 sequence is 12 residues long. Trimming took 3 bases from V and 7 from J, leaving 7 bases between them. The V gene's germline CDR1 is SEHNR and CDR2 FQNEAQ (reference sequence). CDR3 residues: CASSFGQNEQFF. The DNA of the CDR3 is TGTGCCAGCAGCTTCGGACAGAATGAGCAGTTCTTC.

This sequence joins TRBV19 and TRBJ2-1, with D perhaps TRBD1 or TRBD2 (5 bases each). The CDR3 covers 15 residues. With 5 bases removed from V and 3 bases from J, the gap between germline ends came to 14 bases. Germline CDR1 LNHDA, CDR2 SQIVND (reference sequence). DNA of the CDR3: TGTGCCAGTAGTTTATTCCCGGGACGCTACAATGAGCAGTTCTTC. Protein: CASSLFPGRYNEQFF.

The chain links TRBV7-9 to TRBJ2-3; D gene unclear. The CDR3 has 15 residues. Germline V CDR1 and CDR2: SEHNR, FQNEAQ (reference sequence). Between the trimmed V and J ends, which lost 1 base and 2 bases, there was a span of 10 bases. For the CDR3, the DNA is TGTGCCAGCAGCTTAGTTCACCAATACACAGATACGCAGTATTTT. Encoded protein: CASSLVHQYTDTQYF.

This chain connects TRBV27 to TRBJ2-3, with 7 positions matching TRBD2. Looked up from germline, CDR1 is MNHEY and CDR2 is SMNVEV (reference sequence). Trimming at V came to 3 bases and at J to 3 bases, leaving 6 bases not matched to a gene. The CDR3 is 15 residues long. CDR3 DNA: TGTGCCAGCAGTTTGGGGGGAGGGCCTACAGATACGCAGTATTTT. Amino acid sequence: CASSLGGGPTDTQYF.

This clone was picked up one time. This chain joins TRBV19 and TRBJ2-5, with a weak D call TRBD2 (5 bases). This CDR3 spans 16 amino acids. The germline gives CDR1 LNHDA, CDR2 SQIVND (reference sequence). V lost 7 bases to trimming and J lost 4 bases, with 22 bases between them. The CDR3 is CASTPGRNLEGETQYF. The CDR3 DNA sequence: TGTGCCAGTACCCCCGGGCGGAACCTTGAGGGAGAGACCCAGTACTTC.

In its sample, this clone was seen a few times. This sequence joins TRBV10-1 and TRBJ1-5; TRBD1 matches at 7 bases. The length of the CDR3 is 13 residues. CDR1 and CDR2 from the germline V gene are WNHNN and SYGVQD (reference sequence). J was trimmed by 4 bases and V by 6 bases; bases with no gene match: 3. Here the CDR3 DNA reads TGCGCCAGCAGAGACAGGGATAATCAGCCCCAGCATTTT. Residues: CASRDRDNQPQHF.

The chain uses TRBV7-8 and TRBJ1-1, with 9 bases lining up with TRBD1. The germline CDR1 and CDR2 sequences are SGHVS and FQNEAQ. Trimming removed 7 bases from V and 6 bases from J; junction bases left unmatched: 3. The CDR3 runs to 12 residues. The CDR3 loop reads CASTTGGPEAFF. The CDR3 region has the DNA TGTGCCAGCACCACAGGGGGCCCTGAAGCTTTCTTT.

The chain is built from TRBV19 and TRBJ1-5; D is unclear. V lost 6 bases, J lost 0 bases, and 12 bases lay in between. This CDR3 is built from 15 residues. The germline gives CDR1 LNHDA, CDR2 SQIVND (reference sequence). The CDR3 loop reads CASSRSGDSNQPQHF. The DNA of the CDR3 is TGTGCCAGTAGCCGGTCCGGGGATAGCAATCAGCCCCAGCATTTT.

The rearrangement joins TRBV25-1 to TRBJ2-7; TRBD2 agrees at 12 bases. The CDR3 contains 17 residues. V shed 6 bases and J 0 bases; nucleotides not matched to a gene: 9. Germline V gene data show CDR1 as MGHDK and CDR2 as SYGVNS. The CDR3 nucleotides read TGTGCCAGCAGAGGACTAGCGGGGTTATCAAGCTCCTACGAGCAGTACTTC. It encodes CASRGLAGLSSSYEQYF.

The genes are TRBV30 and TRBJ1-6; 9 bases align to TRBD1. Germline CDR1 GTSNPN, CDR2 SVGIG (reference sequence). V trimming: 0 bases; J trimming: 9 bases; junction bases outside the gene matches: 6. This CDR3 has 15 residues. CDR3 nucleotide sequence: TGTGCCTGGAGTGTACTGGGACAGGGCGTTTCACCCCTCCACTTT. It specifies CAWSVLGQGVSPLHF.

V is TRBV5-1 and J is TRBJ2-1, with 7 bases identical to TRBD2. Germline CDR1 and CDR2: SGHRS and YFSETQ. The CDR3 runs to 14 residues. After removal of 4 bases from V and 6 bases from J, the junction contained 7 bases not matched to a gene. The CDR3 region is CASSPGGGVNEQFF. In DNA form, the CDR3 reads TGCGCCAGCAGCCCCGGGGGAGGGGTCAATGAGCAGTTCTTC.

The chain's CDR3 is CASSGTSGRNNEQFF. The DNA of the CDR3 is TGTGCCAGCAGCGGGACTAGCGGGAGGAACAATGAGCAGTTCTTC. This chain joins TRBV9 and TRBJ2-1, with 14 nucleotides matching TRBD2. This CDR3 is built from 15 residues. Per germline, CDR1 SGDLS and CDR2 YYNGEE. The trim removed 3 bases at V and 5 bases at J, leaving 1 base unmatched.